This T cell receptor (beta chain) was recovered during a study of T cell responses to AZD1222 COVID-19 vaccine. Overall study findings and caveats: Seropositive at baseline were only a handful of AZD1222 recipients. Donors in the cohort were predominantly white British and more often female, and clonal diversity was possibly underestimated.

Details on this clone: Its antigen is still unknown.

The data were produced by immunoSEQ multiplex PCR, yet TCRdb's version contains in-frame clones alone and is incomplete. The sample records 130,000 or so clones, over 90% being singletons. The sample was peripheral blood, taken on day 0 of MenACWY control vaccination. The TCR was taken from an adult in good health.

The CDR3 loop reads CASSQDYSDRPGSEAFF. In nucleotides, the CDR3 is TGCGCCAGCAGCCAAGACTATTCGGACAGGCCAGGATCAGAAGCTTTCTTT. V usage is TRBV4-1 and J usage is TRBJ1-1; 7 bases line up with TRBD1. V dropped 0 bases and J dropped 8; count of bases not matched to a gene: 15. CDR1 and CDR2 (germline): MGHRA, YSYEKL. CDR3 size: 17 residues.